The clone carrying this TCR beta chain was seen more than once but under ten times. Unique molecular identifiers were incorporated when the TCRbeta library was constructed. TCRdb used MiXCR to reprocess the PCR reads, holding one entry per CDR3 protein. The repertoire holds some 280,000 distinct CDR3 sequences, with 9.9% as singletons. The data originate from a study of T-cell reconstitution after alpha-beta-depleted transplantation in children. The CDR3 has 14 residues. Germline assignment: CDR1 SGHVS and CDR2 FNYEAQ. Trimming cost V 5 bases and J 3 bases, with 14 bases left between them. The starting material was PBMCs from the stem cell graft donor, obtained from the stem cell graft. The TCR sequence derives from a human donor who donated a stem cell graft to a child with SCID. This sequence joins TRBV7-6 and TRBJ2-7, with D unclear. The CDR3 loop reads CASSPGSFDYEQYF. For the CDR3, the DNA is TGTGCCAGCAGCCCCGGGTCCTTTGACTACGAGCAGTACTTC.